Each of the 5 T cell receptor beta chains below was sequenced from the same sample in a study of T cell responses to AZD1222 COVID-19 vaccine. The data were produced by immunoSEQ multiplex PCR, yet TCRdb's version contains in-frame clones alone and is incomplete. Of over 90,000 clones in the sample, over 70% are singletons; the top ten hold 20% to 25%. The input for sequencing was peripheral blood, taken on day 0 of AZD1222 vaccination. All receptors derive from an adult in good health.

The chain combines TRBV4-1 with TRBJ1-1, with unresolved D. V was trimmed by 5 bases and J by 3 bases, leaving 10 bases between them. Germline V gene data show CDR1 as MGHRA and CDR2 as YSYEKL. The CDR3 is 13 residues long. Here the CDR3 reads CASSGGGDTEAFF. The CDR3 DNA reads TGCGCCAGCAGCGGAGGCGGGGACACTGAAGCTTTCTTT.

V and J are TRBV12-2 and TRBJ1-1; TRBD1, the table's D call, was not compared with the DNA. TRBV12-2 is described as a pseudogene. The CDR3 is made up of 19 amino acids. The CDR3 region is CASRPWTGIRNEKNTEAFF. The CDR3 DNA sequence: TGTGCAAGTCGCCCGTGGACAGGGATCCGGAACGAAAAGAACACTGAAGCTTTCTTT.

The chain recombines TRBV18 with TRBJ1-5; TRBD1 aligns across 11 bases. Germline-derived CDR1 and CDR2 are KGHSH and LQKENI. The V and J ends lost 0 bases and 0 bases, in that order; junction bases with no gene match: 4. The CDR3 is 18 residues long. The CDR3: CASSPPGQGAGSNQPQHF. The CDR3 DNA follows: TGTGCCAGCTCACCACCCGGACAGGGGGCCGGTAGCAATCAGCCCCAGCATTTT.

This clone occurred a few times. This sequence joins TRBV3-1 (or the pseudogene TRBV3-2) and TRBJ2-2; 9 bases map to TRBD2. Germline assignment: CDR1 LGHDT and CDR2 YNNKEL (reference sequence). The CDR3 consists of 15 residues. The V gene end was trimmed by 4 bases and the J gene end by 8 bases; junction bases not matched to a gene: 8. CDR3 protein: CASSPWRGGSGELFF. The CDR3 coding sequence is TGTGCCAGCAGCCCCTGGCGGGGGGGCTCTGGGGAGCTGTTTTTT.

The chain employs TRBV4-1 and TRBJ1-1; D uncertain. CDR1 and CDR2 from the germline V gene are MGHRA and YSYEKL. This CDR3 spans 15 amino acids. The V and J ends lost 5 bases and 0 bases respectively, with 13 bases between them. Here the CDR3 reads CASSTDGSMNTEAFF. The CDR3 nucleotides read TGCGCCAGCAGCACGGACGGCTCCATGAACACTGAAGCTTTCTTT.